The present TCR beta chain was sequenced within a study of control samples from healthy donors and cancer patients. With 7 bases clipped from V and 2 bases from J, the junction kept 13 bases outside the gene matches. Germline values: CDR1 SQVTM, CDR2 ANQGSEA. The CDR3 length is 15 residues. This clone came up a few times. Measured with immunoSEQ multiplex PCR; TCRdb has only the in-frame clones, and not every one. Among about 160,000 clones listed, roughly 94% were seen once. Sequencing used PBMCs. This sequence originates from a man aged 55 to 70 with colorectal cancer. This chain connects TRBV29-1 to TRBJ1-1, with 7 bases aligning to TRBD1. The CDR3 loop reads CSADRDSDPNTEAFF. DNA for the CDR3: TGCAGCGCCGACAGGGACTCGGACCCAAACACTGAAGCTTTCTTT.